This TCR beta chain was sequenced in a study of regulatory T cells in long-lasting Graves disease. The study's findings and limits: Sample size was small, which may have lowered accuracy.

The sample's time point: newly diagnosed GD, antithyroid drugs for less than 3 months. Making the TCR library involved RNA that had been extracted from PBMCs. Diagnosing Graves' disease relied on the American Thyroid Association guidelines. The collection involved drawing approximately 9 milliliters of peripheral blood into EDTA tubes. This clonotype has only a few counts. Its antigen is as yet unknown. Both iRepertoire HTBI primers and Arm-PCR of CDR3 regions were used to build the TCR beta libraries. TCRdb processed the multiplex PCR reads anew with MiXCR; each CDR3 protein has one entry. The sample includes 440,000 or so distinct CDR3 sequences, 15% of them seen just once. Per the germline V gene, CDR1 is LGHNT and CDR2 is FRNRAP. This CDR3 is built from 14 residues. With 1 base removed from V and 7 bases from J, the gap between germline ends came to 10 bases. These same data were also listed under a study on T cells in Graves' hyperthyroidism and ophthalmopathy. Per that paper: Orbital computed tomography, thyroid ultrasound, serum thyroxine and TRAb, and clinical symptoms together informed the diagnoses.

The clonotype was recovered from a young woman with Graves disease. The chain links TRBV12-5 to TRBJ2-2, with D uncertain. This specimen was peripheral blood mononuclear cells (PBMCs), taken at new diagnosis, from a patient treated with antithyroid drugs. This CDR3 reads CASGLGRGFGELFF. CDR3 in DNA: TGTGCTAGTGGTTTGGGACGTGGGTTCGGGGAGCTGTTTTTT.